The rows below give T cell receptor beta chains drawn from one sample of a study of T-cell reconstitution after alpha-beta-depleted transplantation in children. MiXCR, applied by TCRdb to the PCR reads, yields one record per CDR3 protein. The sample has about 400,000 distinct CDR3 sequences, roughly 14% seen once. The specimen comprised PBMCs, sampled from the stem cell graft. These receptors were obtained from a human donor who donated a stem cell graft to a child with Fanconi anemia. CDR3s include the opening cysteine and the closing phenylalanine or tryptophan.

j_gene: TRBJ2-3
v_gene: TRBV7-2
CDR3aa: CASSYPRRVGTDTQYF

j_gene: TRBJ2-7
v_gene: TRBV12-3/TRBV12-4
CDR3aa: CASSLAGAGGVYEQYF

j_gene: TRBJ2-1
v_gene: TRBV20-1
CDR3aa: CSARDRKTQSSYNEQFF

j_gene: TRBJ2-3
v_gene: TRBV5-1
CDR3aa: CASRSTSGSTDTQYF

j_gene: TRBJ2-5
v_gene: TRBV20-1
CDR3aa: CSARTSGVETQYF

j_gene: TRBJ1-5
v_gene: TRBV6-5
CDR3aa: CASSFPGAQTQHF

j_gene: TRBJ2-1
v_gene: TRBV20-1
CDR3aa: CSAPEGYNEQFF

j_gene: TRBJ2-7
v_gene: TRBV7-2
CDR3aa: CASSSRSGDQQYF

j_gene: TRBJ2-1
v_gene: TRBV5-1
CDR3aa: CASSLSLAGNTNEQFF

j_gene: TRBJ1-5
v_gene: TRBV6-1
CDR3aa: CASSQLWTADNQPQHF

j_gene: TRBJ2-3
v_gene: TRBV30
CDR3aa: CAWSRLGDTDTQYF

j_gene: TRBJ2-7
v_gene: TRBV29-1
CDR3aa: CSVVGQTYEQYF

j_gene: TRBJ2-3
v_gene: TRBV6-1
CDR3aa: CASSSTLPGGSTDTQYF

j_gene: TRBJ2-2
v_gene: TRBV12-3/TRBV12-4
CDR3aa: CASCNEVSGELFF

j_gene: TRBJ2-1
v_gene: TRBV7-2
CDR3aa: CASSFGISVNEQFF

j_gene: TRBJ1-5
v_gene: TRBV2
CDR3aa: CASNRDSNQPQHF

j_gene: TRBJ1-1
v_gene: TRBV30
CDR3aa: CAWTANRIAFF

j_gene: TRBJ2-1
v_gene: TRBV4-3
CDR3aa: CASSQQGFVDNEQFF

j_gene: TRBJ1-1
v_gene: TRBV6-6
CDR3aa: CASSYEGLGFF

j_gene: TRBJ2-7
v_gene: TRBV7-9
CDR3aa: CASSSASLGPYEQYF

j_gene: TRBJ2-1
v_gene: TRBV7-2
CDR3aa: CASRPGRLSYNEQFF

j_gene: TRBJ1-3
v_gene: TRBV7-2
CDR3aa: CASSLLQGAAGNTIYF

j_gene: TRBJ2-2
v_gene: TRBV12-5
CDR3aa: CASALDKGRFTGELFF

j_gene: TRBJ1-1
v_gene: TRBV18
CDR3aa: CASSPTGEAAFF

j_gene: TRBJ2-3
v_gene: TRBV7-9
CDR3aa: CASTSDSVGQYF

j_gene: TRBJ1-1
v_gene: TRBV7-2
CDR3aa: CASSLLQANTEAFF

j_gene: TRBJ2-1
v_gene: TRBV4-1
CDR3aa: CASSQVGWNEQFF

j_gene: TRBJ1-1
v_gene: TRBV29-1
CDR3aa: CSVSLLVNTEAFF

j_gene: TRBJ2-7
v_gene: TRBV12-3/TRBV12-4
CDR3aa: CASSLAGGSSYEQYF

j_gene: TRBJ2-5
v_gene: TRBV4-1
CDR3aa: CASSQRGNQETQYF

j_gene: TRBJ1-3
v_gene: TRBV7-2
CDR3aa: CASSLSTGAENTIYF

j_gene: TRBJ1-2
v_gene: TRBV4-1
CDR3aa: CASSQVLGGRFYGYTF

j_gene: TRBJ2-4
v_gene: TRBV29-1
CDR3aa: CSVEAPWTSGKNIQYF

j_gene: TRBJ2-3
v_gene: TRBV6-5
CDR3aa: CASSYAGGRGVSDTQYF

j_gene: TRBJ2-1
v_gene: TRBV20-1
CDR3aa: CSASDRGVEQFF

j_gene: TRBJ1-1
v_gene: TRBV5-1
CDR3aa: CASSFTVGNTEAFF

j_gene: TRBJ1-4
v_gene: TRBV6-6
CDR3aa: CASSYSPEKLFF

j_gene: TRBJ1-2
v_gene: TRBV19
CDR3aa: CASSPGRTGNHGYTF

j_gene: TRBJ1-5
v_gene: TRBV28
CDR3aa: CASILSGTGTPFDQPQHF

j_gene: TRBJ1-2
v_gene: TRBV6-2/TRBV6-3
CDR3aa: CASSYRLTGPSYGYTF

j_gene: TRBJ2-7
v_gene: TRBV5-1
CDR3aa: CASSLADRGEQYF

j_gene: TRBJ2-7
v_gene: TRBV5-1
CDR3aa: CASSSGTSGGAEQYF

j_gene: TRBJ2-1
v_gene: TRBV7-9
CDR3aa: CASSLYPNRHEQFF

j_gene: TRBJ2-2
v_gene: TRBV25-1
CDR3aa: CASSPKPPGQGMLFF

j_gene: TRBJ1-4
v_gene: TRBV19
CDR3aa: CASSKWIQEEKLFF

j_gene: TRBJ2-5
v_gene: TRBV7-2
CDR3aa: CASSQGGPPQETQYF

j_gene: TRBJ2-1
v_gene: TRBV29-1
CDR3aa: CSVGQGAGNEQFF

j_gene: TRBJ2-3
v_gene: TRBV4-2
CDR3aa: CASSQDSGSTQDTQYF

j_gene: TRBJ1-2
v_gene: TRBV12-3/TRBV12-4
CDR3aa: CASSGEDPTEDGYTF

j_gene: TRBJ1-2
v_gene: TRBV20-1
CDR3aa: CSAKAQWGLLGGYTF

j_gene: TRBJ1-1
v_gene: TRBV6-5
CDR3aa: CASSYLSGSNTEAFF

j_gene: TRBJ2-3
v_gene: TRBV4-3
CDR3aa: CASSQTNRRSTDTQYF